The entry below gives a single TCR beta chain sequence along with its context. This sample stems from a study of blood T cell repertoires in COVID-19. Study-wide background: Acute and convalescent COVID-19 specimens originated in the United States, Italy and Spain.

TCRdb's table, derived via immunoSEQ multiplex PCR, lists solely in-frame clones and lacks some. The table records around 470,000 clones, about 88% of them present only once. Trimming cost V 1 base and J 6 bases, with 10 bases left between them. The germline gives CDR1 MNHNS, CDR2 SASEGT. The CDR3 is 13 amino acids. What was sequenced was peripheral blood. The clonotype comes from a man aged 18 to 29 with COVID-19, enrolled during active disease. This rearrangement joins TRBV6-1 to TRBJ2-7; D possibly corresponds to TRBD1 (5 bases). The CDR3, as DNA: TGTGCCAGCAGTGAAGGTCAGGGCCTCGAGCAGTACTTC. It is translated as CASSEGQGLEQYF.